This record looks at one T cell receptor beta chain sequence and its context. These data originate in a study of blood T cell repertoires in COVID-19. Background on the study: The cDNA or gDNA used as material had been derived from T cells, B-cell-depleted T cells, or PBMCs.

Sequencing used immunoSEQ multiplex PCR; TCRdb keeps in-frame clones, though not all of them. This sample has about 160,000 clones; roughly 90% occur once, and the top ten carry 3.9%. Trimming took off 8 bases at V and 6 bases at J, with 8 bases between the two ends. The CDR3 loop spans 11 amino acids. Germline CDR1 reads MRHNA; CDR2 reads SNTAGT. Sequencing input: peripheral blood. V is TRBV6-4 and J is TRBJ1-5; D is uncertain. The receptor was derived from a woman aged 55-75 years who had recovered from COVID-19. In DNA form, the CDR3 reads TGTGCCAGCTTTGGAGGTCAGCCCCAGCATTTT. Its protein product is CASFGGQPQHF.